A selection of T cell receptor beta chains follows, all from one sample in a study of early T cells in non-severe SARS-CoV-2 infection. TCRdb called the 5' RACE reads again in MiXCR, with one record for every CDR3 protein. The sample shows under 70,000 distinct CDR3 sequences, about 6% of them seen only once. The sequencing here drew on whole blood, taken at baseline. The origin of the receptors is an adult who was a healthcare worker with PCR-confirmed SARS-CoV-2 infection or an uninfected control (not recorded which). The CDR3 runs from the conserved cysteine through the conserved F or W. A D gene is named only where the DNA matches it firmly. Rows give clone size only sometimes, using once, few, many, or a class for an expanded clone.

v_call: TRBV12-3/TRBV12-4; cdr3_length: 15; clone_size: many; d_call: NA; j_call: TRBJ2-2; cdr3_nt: TGTGCCAGCAGTTTAACTCTAATCGGAACCGGGGAGCTGTTTTTT; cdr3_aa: CASSLTLIGTGELFF
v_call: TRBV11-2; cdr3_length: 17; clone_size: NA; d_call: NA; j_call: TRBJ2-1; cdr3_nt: TGTGCCAGCAGCTTAGGAGAAGCAGTGGCGGCCTACAATGAGCAGTTCTTC; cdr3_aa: CASSLGEAVAAYNEQFF
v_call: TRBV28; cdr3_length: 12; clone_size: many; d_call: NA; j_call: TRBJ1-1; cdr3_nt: TGTGCCAGCAGGGATCATAGAACCGAAGCTTTCTTT; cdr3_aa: CASRDHRTEAFF
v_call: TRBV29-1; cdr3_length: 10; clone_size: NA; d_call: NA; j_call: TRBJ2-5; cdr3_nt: TGCAGCGTCGTCCAAGAGACCCAGTACTTC; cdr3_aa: CSVVQETQYF
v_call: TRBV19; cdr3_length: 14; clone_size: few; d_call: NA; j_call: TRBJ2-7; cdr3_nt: TGTGCCAGTAGACGGGACCCGAGCTCCTACGAGCAGTACTTC; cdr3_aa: CASRRDPSSYEQYF
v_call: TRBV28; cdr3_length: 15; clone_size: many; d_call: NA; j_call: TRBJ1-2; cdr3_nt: TGTGCCAGCAGTCCCATCCTACAGGGAGCCTATGGCTACACCTTC; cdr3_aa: CASSPILQGAYGYTF
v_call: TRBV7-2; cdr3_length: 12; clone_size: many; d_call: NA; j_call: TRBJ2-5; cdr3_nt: TGTGCCAGCAGCTTAGCCCAGGGGAAGCAGTACTTC; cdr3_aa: CASSLAQGKQYF
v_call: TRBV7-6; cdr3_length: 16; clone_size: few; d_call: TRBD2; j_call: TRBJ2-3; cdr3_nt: TGTGCCAGCAGCCGCACTAGCGGGAGTGGAACAGATACGCAGTATTTT; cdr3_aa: CASSRTSGSGTDTQYF
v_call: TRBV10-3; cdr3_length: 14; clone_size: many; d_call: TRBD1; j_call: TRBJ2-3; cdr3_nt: TGTGCCATCAGTCCGGGACAGCAGACAGATACGCAGTATTTT; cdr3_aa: CAISPGQQTDTQYF
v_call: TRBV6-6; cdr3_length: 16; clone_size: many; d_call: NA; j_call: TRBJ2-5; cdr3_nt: TGTGCCAGCAGTTATCCTGGACAGCTGGACCAAGAGACCCAGTACTTC; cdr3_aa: CASSYPGQLDQETQYF
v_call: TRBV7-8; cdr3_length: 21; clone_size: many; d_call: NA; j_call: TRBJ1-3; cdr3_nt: TGTGCCAGCAGCTTAGTCGCCCCCCTAGGGCAGGGGCGTACCGTTGGAAACACCATATATTTT; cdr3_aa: CASSLVAPLGQGRTVGNTIYF
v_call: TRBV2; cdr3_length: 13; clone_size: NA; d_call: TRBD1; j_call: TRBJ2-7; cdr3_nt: TGTGCCAGCAGTGTGGACAGGGGGAACGAGCAGTACTTC; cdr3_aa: CASSVDRGNEQYF
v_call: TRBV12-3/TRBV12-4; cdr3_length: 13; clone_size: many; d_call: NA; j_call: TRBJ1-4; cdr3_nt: TGTGCCAGCAGTTTCCCGGGTAATGAAAAACTGTTTTTT; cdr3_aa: CASSFPGNEKLFF
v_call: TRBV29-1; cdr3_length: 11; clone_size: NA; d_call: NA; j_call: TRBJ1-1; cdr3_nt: TGCAGTGGGGGTGTGAACACTGAAGCTTTCTTT; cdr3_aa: CSGGVNTEAFF
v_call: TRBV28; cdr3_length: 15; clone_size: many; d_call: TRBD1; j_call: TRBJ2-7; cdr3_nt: TGTGCCAGCAGTCCGTCCTCGGGACAGTTCTACGAGCAGTACTTC; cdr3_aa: CASSPSSGQFYEQYF
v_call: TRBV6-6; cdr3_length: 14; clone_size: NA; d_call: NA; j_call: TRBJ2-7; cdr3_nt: TGTGCCAGCAGCCCTCCCTTGCTTGGGCACGAGCAGTACTTC; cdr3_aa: CASSPPLLGHEQYF
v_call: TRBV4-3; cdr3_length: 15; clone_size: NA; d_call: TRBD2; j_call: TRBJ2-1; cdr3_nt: TGCGCCAGCAGCCAGACTAGCGGGAGGTTGGATGAGCAGTTCTTC; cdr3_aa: CASSQTSGRLDEQFF
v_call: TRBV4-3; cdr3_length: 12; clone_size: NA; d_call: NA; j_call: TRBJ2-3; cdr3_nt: TGCGCCAGCAGCCCCGGAGGTTATACGCAGTATTTT; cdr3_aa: CASSPGGYTQYF
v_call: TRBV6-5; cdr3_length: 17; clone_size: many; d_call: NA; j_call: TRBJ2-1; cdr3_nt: TGTGCCAGCAGTTACTCTCAGGGTTCCATCTCCTACAATGAGCAGTTCTTC; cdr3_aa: CASSYSQGSISYNEQFF
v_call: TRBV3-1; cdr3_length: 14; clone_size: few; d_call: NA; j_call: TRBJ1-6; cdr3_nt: TGTGCCAGCAGCCCCGGGCCCAATAATTCACCCCTCCACTTT; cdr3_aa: CASSPGPNNSPLHF
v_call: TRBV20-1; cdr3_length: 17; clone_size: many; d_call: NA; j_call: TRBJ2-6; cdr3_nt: TGCAGTGCCCCCCGCCCCCTTCTTGCCTCTGGGGCCAACGTCCTGACTTTC; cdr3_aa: CSAPRPLLASGANVLTF
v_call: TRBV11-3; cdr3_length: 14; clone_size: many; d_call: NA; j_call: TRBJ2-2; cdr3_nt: TGTGCCAGCAGCTTGAAACCAACCACCGGGGAGCTGTTTTTT; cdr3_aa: CASSLKPTTGELFF
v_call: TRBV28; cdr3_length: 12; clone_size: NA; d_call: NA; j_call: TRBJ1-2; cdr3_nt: TGTGCCAGTTCCCCTAATGGGTATGGCTACACCTTC; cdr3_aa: CASSPNGYGYTF
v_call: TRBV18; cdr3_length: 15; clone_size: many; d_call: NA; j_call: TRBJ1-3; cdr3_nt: TGTGCCAGCTCGTCGACCGAGAGCTCTGGAAACACCATATATTTT; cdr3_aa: CASSSTESSGNTIYF
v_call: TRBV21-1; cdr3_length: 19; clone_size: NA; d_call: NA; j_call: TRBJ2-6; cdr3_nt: TGTGCCAGCAGCAAAGGAACAGGGACGAAATTTTTTGGGGCCAACGTCCTGACTTTC; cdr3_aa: CASSKGTGTKFFGANVLTF
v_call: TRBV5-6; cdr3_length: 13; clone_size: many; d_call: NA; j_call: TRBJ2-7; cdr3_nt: TGTGCCAGCAGCTCGGACAGGAGGGGCGAGCAGTACTTC; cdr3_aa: CASSSDRRGEQYF
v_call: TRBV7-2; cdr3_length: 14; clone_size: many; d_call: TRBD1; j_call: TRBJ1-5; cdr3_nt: TGTGCCAGCGGACGACAGGGGTTGGATCAGCCCCAGCATTTT; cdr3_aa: CASGRQGLDQPQHF
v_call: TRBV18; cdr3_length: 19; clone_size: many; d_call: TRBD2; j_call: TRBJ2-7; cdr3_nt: TGTGCCAGCTCACCACCGTCTAGCGGGACACTCGGCGGATCGGTTGAGCAGTACTTC; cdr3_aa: CASSPPSSGTLGGSVEQYF
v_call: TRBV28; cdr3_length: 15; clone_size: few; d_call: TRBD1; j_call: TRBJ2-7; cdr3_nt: TGTGCCAGCAAGGAGCCGACAGGGGTGAACTACGAGCAGTACTTC; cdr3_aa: CASKEPTGVNYEQYF
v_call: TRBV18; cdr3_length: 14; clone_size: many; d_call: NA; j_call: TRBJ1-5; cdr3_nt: TGTGCCAGCTCACCTGGTGCCCTTGGTCAGCCCCAGCATTTT; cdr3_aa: CASSPGALGQPQHF
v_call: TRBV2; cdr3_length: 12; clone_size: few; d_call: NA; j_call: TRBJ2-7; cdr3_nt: TGTGCCAGCACTCTCGGGGTCTACGAGCAGTACTTC; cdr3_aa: CASTLGVYEQYF
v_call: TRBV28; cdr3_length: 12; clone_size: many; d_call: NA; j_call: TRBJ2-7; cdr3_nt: TGTGCCAGAAGTTCTAGGGCCGACGAGCAGTACTTC; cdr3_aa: CARSSRADEQYF
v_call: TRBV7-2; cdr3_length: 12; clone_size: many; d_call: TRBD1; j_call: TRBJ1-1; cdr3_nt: TGTGCCAGCGCCAGACAGGGTACTGAAGCTTTCTTT; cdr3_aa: CASARQGTEAFF
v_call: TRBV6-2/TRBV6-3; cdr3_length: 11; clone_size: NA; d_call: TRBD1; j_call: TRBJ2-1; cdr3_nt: TGTGCCAGCAGCTACCGGGACAGGGGGTTCTTC; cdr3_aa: CASSYRDRGFF
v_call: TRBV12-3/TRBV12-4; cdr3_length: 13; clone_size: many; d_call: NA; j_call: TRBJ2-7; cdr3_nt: TGTGCCAGCAACTACAGTCCCTCCTACGAGCAGTACTTC; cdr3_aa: CASNYSPSYEQYF
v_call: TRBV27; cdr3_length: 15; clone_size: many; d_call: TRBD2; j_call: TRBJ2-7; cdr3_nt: TGTGCCAGCGTTGAGAGACTAGCGGGAGTTCACGAGCAGTACTTC; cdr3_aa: CASVERLAGVHEQYF
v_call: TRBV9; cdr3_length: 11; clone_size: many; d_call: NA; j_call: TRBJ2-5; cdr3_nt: TGTGCCAGCAGCGTAGCTGGGGCCCAGTACTTC; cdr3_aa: CASSVAGAQYF
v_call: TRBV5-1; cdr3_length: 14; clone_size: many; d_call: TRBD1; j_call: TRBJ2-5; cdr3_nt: TGCGCCAGCAGCAAGGGACAGGGGGCCGAGACCCAGTACTTC; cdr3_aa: CASSKGQGAETQYF
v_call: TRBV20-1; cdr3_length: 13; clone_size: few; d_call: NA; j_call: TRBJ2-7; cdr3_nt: TGCAGTGCGGAGATGCCACCTATCTACGAGCAGTACTTC; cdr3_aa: CSAEMPPIYEQYF
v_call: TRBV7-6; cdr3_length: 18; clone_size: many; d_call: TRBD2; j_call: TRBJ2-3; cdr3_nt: TGTGCCAGCAGCTTAGGGAGGACTAGCGGGAGCGGCACAGATACGCAGTATTTT; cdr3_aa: CASSLGRTSGSGTDTQYF
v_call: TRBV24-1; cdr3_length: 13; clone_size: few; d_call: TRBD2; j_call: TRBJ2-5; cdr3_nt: TGTGCCACCCGCCGCGGGGGACAAGAGACCCAGTACTTC; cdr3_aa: CATRRGGQETQYF
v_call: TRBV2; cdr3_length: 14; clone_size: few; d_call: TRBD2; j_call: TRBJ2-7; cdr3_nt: TGTGCCAGCAGAGGACTAGCGGGAGGAGGCGAGCAGTACTTC; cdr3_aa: CASRGLAGGGEQYF
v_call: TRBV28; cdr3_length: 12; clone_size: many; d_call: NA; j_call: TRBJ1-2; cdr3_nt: TGTGCCAGCCGGGCAGGGAACTATGGCTACACCTTC; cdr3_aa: CASRAGNYGYTF
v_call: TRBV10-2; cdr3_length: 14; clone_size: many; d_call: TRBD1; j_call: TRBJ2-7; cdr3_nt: TGCGCCAGCAGGCCGGGCGGACAGGGATACGAGCAGTACTTC; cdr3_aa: CASRPGGQGYEQYF
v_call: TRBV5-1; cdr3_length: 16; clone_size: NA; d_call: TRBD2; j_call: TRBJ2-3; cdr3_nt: TGCGCCAGCGAGCGGACTAGCGGGGGGGACACAGATACGCAGTATTTT; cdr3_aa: CASERTSGGDTDTQYF
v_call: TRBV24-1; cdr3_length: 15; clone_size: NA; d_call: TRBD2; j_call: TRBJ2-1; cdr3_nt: TGTGCCACCCTATACCGGGACTACACCTACAATGAGCAGTTCTTC; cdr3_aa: CATLYRDYTYNEQFF
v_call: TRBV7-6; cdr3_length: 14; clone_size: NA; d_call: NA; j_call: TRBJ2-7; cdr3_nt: TGTGCCAGCAGCTTAGCCGGAGATTTTAGGGAGCAGTACTTC; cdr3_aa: CASSLAGDFREQYF
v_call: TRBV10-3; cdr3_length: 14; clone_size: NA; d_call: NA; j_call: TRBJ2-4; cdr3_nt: TGTGCCACCGCTCCGGCCCTAGCCAAAAACATTGAGTACTTC; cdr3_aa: CATAPALAKNIEYF
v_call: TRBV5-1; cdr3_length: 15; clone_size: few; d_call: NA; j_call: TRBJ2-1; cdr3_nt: TGCGCCAGCAGCTTTTCTTCGGCACACCTTATTGAGCAGTTCTTC; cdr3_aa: CASSFSSAHLIEQFF